The rows below give T cell receptor beta chains drawn from one sample of a study of blood T cell repertoires in COVID-19. Here immunoSEQ multiplex PCR was the method, and the copy in TCRdb shows in-frame clones only, minus some. The top ten clones hold over 3.5% of a sample with about 170,000 clones, 90% to 95% of them seen once. Sequences were obtained from peripheral blood. Receptor source: a woman in her forties or fifties with acute or convalescent COVID-19. The CDR3 runs from the conserved cysteine through the conserved F or W. A D gene is named only where the DNA matches it firmly. Rows give clone size only sometimes, using once, few, many, or a class for an expanded clone.

cdr3_nt cdr3_aa v_call cdr3_length clone_size d_call j_call
TGCAGTGCTAGTCCGGGTTCTAGCAATCAGCCCCAGCATTTT CSASPGSSNQPQHF TRBV20-1 14 NA NA TRBJ1-5
TGCGCCAGCAGCTTAGGGACAGTCCTCTCTGGAAACACCATATATTTT CASSLGTVLSGNTIYF TRBV5-1 16 NA TRBD1 TRBJ1-3
TGCGCCAGCAGCTTAGGGGGCTCGAGCACAGATACGCAGTATTTT CASSLGGSSTDTQYF TRBV5-1 15 NA TRBD1 TRBJ2-3
TGTGCCAGCAGCTCCGGAGGGCCGTATGAAAAACTGTTTTTT CASSSGGPYEKLFF TRBV3-1/TRBV3-2 14 NA NA TRBJ1-4
TGTGCCAGCAGCCGTGGGACAGGTCTATATTTT CASSRGTGLYF TRBV28 11 NA TRBD1 TRBJ1-3
TGTGCCAGCAGCTTTAGTAAGGCGGATAGCTCTGGGGCCAACGTCCTGACTTTC CASSFSKADSSGANVLTF TRBV7-9 18 NA NA TRBJ2-6
TGCGCCAGCGGACAGGATCCTCAGGGCACCATATATTTT CASGQDPQGTIYF TRBV5-1 13 NA TRBD1 TRBJ1-3
TGTGCCAGCAGCCCTACCAACTATGGCTACACCTTC CASSPTNYGYTF TRBV7-8 12 NA NA TRBJ1-2
TGTGCCAGCATTCGACAGGCCAACAATTTTAACTATGGCTACACCTTC CASIRQANNFNYGYTF TRBV2 16 once NA TRBJ1-2
TGTGCCAGCAGCGTAGGGACAGGGGTCCAAGAGACCCAGTACTTC CASSVGTGVQETQYF TRBV9 15 NA TRBD1 TRBJ2-5
TGTGCCAGTAGTATTCGGACAGCCGTAGCCAAAAACATTCAGTACTTC CASSIRTAVAKNIQYF TRBV19 16 NA NA TRBJ2-4
TGTGCCAGCAGCTTAGAGCAGGGTGGGGAGACCCAGTACTTC CASSLEQGGETQYF TRBV7-9 14 once NA TRBJ2-5
TGTGCCAGCAGTCTTGACTTCGGGGGGCCTGTTAACACTGAAGCTTTCTTT CASSLDFGGPVNTEAFF TRBV27 17 once NA TRBJ1-1
TGTGCCAGTAGTATAGACTACAGACAGGGGTTCAATCAGCCCCAGCATTTT CASSIDYRQGFNQPQHF TRBV19 17 NA TRBD1 TRBJ1-5
TGTGCCACCAGTGGCCCACAGGCTGGGACTGGGGCCAACGTCCTGACTTTC CATSGPQAGTGANVLTF TRBV24-1 17 NA NA TRBJ2-6
TGTGCCAGCAGTTACGAACTGCTGTCCTACGAGCAGTACTTC CASSYELLSYEQYF TRBV6-6 14 NA NA TRBJ2-7
TGTGCCAGCAGTTACTCGCAGGGCGTCGGGGGCTACACCTTC CASSYSQGVGGYTF TRBV6-5 14 NA NA TRBJ1-2
TGTGCCAGCAGAGGGGACAGGGGACCTGGCTACACCTTC CASRGDRGPGYTF TRBV9 13 NA TRBD1 TRBJ1-2
TGTGCCAGTAGCCCCAGCGGGAGCTCCTACAATGAGCAGTTCTTC CASSPSGSSYNEQFF TRBV19 15 NA TRBD2 TRBJ2-1
TGTGCCAGCAGCCAAGTTGCGGGGGCCTACAATGAGCAGTTCTTC CASSQVAGAYNEQFF TRBV3-1/TRBV3-2 15 NA TRBD2 TRBJ2-1
TGTGCCAGCAGCTTAAGGGGATACAGCACAGATACGCAGTATTTT CASSLRGYSTDTQYF TRBV13 15 NA NA TRBJ2-3
TGCGCCAGCAGCCTGTTAGCATCGGACAATGAGCAGTTCTTC CASSLLASDNEQFF TRBV4-1 14 once NA TRBJ2-1
TGTGCCACCAGTGATTCCCGGACTGGGAACACTGAAGCTTTCTTT CATSDSRTGNTEAFF TRBV24-1 15 NA NA TRBJ1-1
TGTGCCAGCAGTTTACTTCAAGCTGTACTAGCGGGAGATCCCACAGATACGCAGTATTTT CASSLLQAVLAGDPTDTQYF TRBV28 20 once TRBD2 TRBJ2-3
TGTGCCAGCAGCTTGGCCCCGGGGGAGACCCAGTACTTC CASSLAPGETQYF TRBV7-6 13 NA NA TRBJ2-5
TGTGCCAGCAGCCATTCCACAGGGGGCACTGAAGCTTTCTTT CASSHSTGGTEAFF TRBV3-1/TRBV3-2 14 NA TRBD1 TRBJ1-1
TGCAGTGCTAGTGGGGGCTTGAACTATGGCTACACCTTC CSASGGLNYGYTF TRBV20-1 13 NA NA TRBJ1-2
TGCGCCAGCAGCCAGGGTGCAGTAAGGGGTCAGTACGAGCAGTACTTC CASSQGAVRGQYEQYF TRBV4-3 16 few NA TRBJ2-7
TGTGCCGGGACTCTCAAGTCAGGGATAAGTTTTAGCACAGATACGCAGTATTTT CAGTLKSGISFSTDTQYF TRBV30 18 NA NA TRBJ2-3
TGTGCCAGCAGCTCCCCAACGACAGGGTCGGGGACCTACGAGCAGTACTTC CASSSPTTGSGTYEQYF TRBV7-2 17 NA TRBD1 TRBJ2-7